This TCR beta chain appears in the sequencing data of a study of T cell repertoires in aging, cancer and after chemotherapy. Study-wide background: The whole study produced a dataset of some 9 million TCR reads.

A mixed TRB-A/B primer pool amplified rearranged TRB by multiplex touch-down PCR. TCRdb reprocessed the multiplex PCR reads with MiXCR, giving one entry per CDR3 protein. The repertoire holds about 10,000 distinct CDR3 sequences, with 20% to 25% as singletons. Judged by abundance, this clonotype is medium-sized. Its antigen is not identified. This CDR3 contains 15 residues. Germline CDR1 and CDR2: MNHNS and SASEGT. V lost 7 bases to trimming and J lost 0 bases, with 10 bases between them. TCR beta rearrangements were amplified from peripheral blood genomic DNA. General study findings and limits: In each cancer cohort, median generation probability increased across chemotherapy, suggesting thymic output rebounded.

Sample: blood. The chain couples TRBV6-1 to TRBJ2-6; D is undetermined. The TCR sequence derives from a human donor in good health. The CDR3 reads CASIRTGSGANVLTF. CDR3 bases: TGTGCCAGCATTCGAACGGGCTCTGGGGCCAACGTCCTGACTTTC.